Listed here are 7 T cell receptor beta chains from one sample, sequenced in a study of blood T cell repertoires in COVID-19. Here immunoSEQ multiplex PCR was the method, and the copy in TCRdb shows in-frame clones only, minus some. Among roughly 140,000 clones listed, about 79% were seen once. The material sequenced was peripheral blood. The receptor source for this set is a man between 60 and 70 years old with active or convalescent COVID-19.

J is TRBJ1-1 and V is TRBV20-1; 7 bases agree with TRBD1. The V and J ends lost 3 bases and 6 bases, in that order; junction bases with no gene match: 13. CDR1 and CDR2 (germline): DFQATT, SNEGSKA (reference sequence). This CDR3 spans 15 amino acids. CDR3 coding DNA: TGCAGTGCTAGTGTGGTCAACAGGGGCGCTGCTGAAGCTTTCTTT. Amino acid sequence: CSASVVNRGAAEAFF.

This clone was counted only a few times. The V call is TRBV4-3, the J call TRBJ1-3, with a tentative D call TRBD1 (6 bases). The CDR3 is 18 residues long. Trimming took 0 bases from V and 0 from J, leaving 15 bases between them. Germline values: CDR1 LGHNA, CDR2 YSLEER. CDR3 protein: CASSQDSQTGSSGNTIYF. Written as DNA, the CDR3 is TGCGCCAGCAGCCAAGATTCCCAGACAGGTAGCTCTGGAAACACCATATATTTT.

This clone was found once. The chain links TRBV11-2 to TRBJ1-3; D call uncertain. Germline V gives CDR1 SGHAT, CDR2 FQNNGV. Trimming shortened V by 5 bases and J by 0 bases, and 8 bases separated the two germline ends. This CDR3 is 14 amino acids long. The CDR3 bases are TGTGCCAGCAGCCTATACAGCTCTGGAAACACCATATATTTT. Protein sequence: CASSLYSSGNTIYF.

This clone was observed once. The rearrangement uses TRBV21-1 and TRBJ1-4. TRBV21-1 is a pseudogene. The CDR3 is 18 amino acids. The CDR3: CASSKPYTRRSSREKLFF. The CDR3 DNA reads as TGTGCCAGCAGCAAACCCTATACCCGACGGAGTTCGAGAGAAAAACTGTTTTTT.

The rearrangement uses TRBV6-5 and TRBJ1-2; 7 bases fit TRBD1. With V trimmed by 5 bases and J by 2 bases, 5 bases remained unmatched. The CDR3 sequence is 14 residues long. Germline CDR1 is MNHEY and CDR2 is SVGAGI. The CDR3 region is CASSQGQLNYGYTF. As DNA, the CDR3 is TGTGCCAGCAGTCAGGGACAGTTAAACTATGGCTACACCTTC.

The DNA for the CDR3 is TGCGCCAGCAGCGCGGGACTAGCAGAAGATACGCAGTATTTT. Encoded protein: CASSAGLAEDTQYF. The chain employs TRBV5-1 and TRBJ2-3; 9 positions match TRBD2. The CDR3 has 14 amino acids. Per the germline V gene, CDR1 is SGHRS and CDR2 is YFSETQ. Trimming removed 4 bases from V and 5 bases from J; junction bases left unmatched: 5.

CDR3 DNA: TGCGCCAGCAGCCAAGATCGAGGACACCCTGGAAACACCATATATTTT. This translates into CASSQDRGHPGNTIYF. This chain joins TRBV4-3 and TRBJ1-3; the D gene is possibly TRBD1 (5 bases). With 0 bases removed from V and 2 bases from J, the gap between germline ends came to 11 bases. The CDR3 has 16 amino acids. Per germline, CDR1 LGHNA and CDR2 YSLEER.